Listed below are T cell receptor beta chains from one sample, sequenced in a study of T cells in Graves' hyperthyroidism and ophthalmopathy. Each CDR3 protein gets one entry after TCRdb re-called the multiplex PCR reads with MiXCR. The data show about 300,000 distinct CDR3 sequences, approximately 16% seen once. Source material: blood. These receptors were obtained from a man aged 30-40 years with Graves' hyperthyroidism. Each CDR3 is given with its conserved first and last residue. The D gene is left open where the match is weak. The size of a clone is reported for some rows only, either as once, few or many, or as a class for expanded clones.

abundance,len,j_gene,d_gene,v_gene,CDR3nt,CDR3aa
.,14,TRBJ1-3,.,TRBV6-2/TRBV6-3,TGTGCCGGAGCGCCGGGGGGCTCTGGAAACACCATATATTTT,CAGAPGGSGNTIYF
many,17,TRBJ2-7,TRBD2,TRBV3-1,TGTGCCAGCAGCGATCCCTCCGGGACTAGCGGAGCCTACGAGCAGTACTTC,CASSDPSGTSGAYEQYF
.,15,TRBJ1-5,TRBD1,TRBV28,TGTGCCAGCAGTCCCACCACAGGGGGCTGGCAGCCCCAGCATTTT,CASSPTTGGWQPQHF
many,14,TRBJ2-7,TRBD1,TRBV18,TGTGCCAGCTCACGCCGGACAGGGGCCGACGAGCAGTACTTC,CASSRRTGADEQYF
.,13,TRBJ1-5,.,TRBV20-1,TGCAGTGCTAGACCAGGGTGGGGGCGGCCCCAGCATTTT,CSARPGWGRPQHF
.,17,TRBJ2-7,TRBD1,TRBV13,TGTGCCAGCAGCCCAGCAAGTTGGGACAGGGGTTGGCACGAGCAGTACTTC,CASSPASWDRGWHEQYF
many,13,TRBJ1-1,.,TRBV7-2,TGTGCCAGCAGCACAGACCGATCTACTGAAGCTTTCTTT,CASSTDRSTEAFF
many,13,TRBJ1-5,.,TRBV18,TGTGCCAGCTCACCAGGGCTGCTTGAGCCCCAGCATTTT,CASSPGLLEPQHF
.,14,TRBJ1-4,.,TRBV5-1,TGCGCCAGCAGTCCCGGGGGCGCCGGTGAAAAACTGTTTTTT,CASSPGGAGEKLFF
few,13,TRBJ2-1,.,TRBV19,TGTGCCAGTAGTATCGTAATCTACAATGAGCAGTTCTTC,CASSIVIYNEQFF
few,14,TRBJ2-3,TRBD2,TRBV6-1,TGTGCCAGCAGTTTGGGAGGACTAGCTTCAACGCAGTATTTT,CASSLGGLASTQYF
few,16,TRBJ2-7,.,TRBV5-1,TGCGCCAGCAGCCCGGCGGGCAGAGGAATCACCTACGAGCAGTACTTC,CASSPAGRGITYEQYF
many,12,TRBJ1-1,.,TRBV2,TGTGCCAGCAGACAGGATTACACTGAAGCTTTCTTT,CASRQDYTEAFF
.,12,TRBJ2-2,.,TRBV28,TGTGCCAGCCGAACTATAACCGGGGAGCTGTTTTTT,CASRTITGELFF
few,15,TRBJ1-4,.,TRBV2,TGTGCCAGCACCCAATCAGGGGTCACTAATGAAAAACTGTTTTTT,CASTQSGVTNEKLFF
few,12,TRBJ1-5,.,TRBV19,TGTGCCAGTAGTATCGCGGGTCAGCCCCAGCATTTT,CASSIAGQPQHF
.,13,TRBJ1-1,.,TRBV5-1,TGCGCCAGCAGCTTGCCGCCTCTCACTGAAGCTTTCTTT,CASSLPPLTEAFF
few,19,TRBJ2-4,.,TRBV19,TGTGCCAGTAGTACCACGGCAGGTGGGCTATCTCTAGCCAAAAACATTCAGTACTTC,CASSTTAGGLSLAKNIQYF
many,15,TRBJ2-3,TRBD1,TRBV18,TGTGCCAGCTCACCTGGGACAGGGGGCACAGATACGCAGTATTTT,CASSPGTGGTDTQYF
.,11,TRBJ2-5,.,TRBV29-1,TGCAGCGTTGATGGGGGCGGGGCCCAGTACTTC,CSVDGGGAQYF
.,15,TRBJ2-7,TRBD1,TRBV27,TGTGCCAGCAGTGTCGGGACAGGGGCTTCCTACGAGCAGTACTTC,CASSVGTGASYEQYF
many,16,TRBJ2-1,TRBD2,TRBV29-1,TGCAGCGTCGTCCTCTTAGCGGGAGAAGGAAACAATGAGCAGTTCTTC,CSVVLLAGEGNNEQFF
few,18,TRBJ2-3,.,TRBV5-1,TGCGCCAGCAGCAGAAGGGTCGGTTATGGACGACCCACAGATACGCAGTATTTT,CASSRRVGYGRPTDTQYF
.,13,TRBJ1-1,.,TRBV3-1,TGTGCCAGCATTGGGCCGTTGAACACTGAAGCTTTCTTT,CASIGPLNTEAFF
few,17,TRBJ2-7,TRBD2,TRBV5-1,TGCGCCAGCAGCTTGGGACTAGCGGGATACCTTTCCTACGAGCAGTACTTC,CASSLGLAGYLSYEQYF